This note documents a single T cell receptor beta chain sequence. Its antigen remains undetermined. No base-level quality is on record; no much larger clone is a single base apart. The approximately 41 donors, aged about 6 to 95 years, were systemically healthy Caucasian individuals from Russia. Each donor gave ten milliliters of peripheral blood, collected into EDTA-treated Vacutainer tubes. Ficoll-Paque density-gradient centrifugation was used to isolate PBMCs, with at least 7 million obtained per sample. Trizol reagent was used to extract total RNA from PBMCs, with at least 6 micrograms per sample. For every donor, flow cytometry on a PBMC aliquot measured the percentage of naive CD45RAhigh/CD27high T cells. This sample was taken from a study of blood T cells in healthy people across ages (dated by TCRdb to the mid-2010s). Some background on the complete study: In model experiments, roughly one uniquely barcoded TCR beta cDNA molecule per two T cells was captured by template switching. Using deep sequencing normalized with unique cDNA molecular identifiers, the study measured how TCR beta repertoire diversity changes with age. Donors were grouped into four age groups: young (average 16 years), middle-aged (about 38), aged (about 60) and long-lived (about 82). To avoid experimental bias, donors of different ages were distributed randomly across sequencing lanes. The study analyzed two additional independent replicas of 1 million unique cDNA reads from the same blood draw for two donors, one aged 18 to 30 and one aged 80 or older. The research as a whole found: Because the CMV infection status of the donors was unknown, age-related changes in expanded clonotypes may potentially have been confounded. A strong correlation was found between observed TCR beta diversity and the percentage of naive T cells measured by flow cytometry. The long-lived group showed more naive CD4+ T cells, fewer expanded clones and increased TCR diversity than the aged group, suggesting age selection. Estimates of total diversity from one million sequenced T cells were regarded as lower bounds and underestimates. Since profiling was done on bulk unsorted PBMCs, naive and antigen-experienced compartments could not be conclusively compared. As age increased, observed TCR beta diversity per million T cells dropped in a roughly linear way, and a significant reduction was already evident by age roughly 36.

The library was obtained by 5' RACE. Instrument used: Illumina HiSeq 2500. The second PCR ran for about 6 to 12 cycles and used a J-beta primer mix along with a sample-barcoded 5' primer. A unique molecular identifier was introduced onto each TCR beta cDNA molecule by a template-switch 5' adaptor carrying 12 random nucleotides. At least 2.5 million CDR3-containing paired-end reads were obtained from each sample. First-strand cDNA synthesis was performed from all RNA using the Mint cDNA synthesis kit, with priming by a TRBC-specific oligonucleotide. After uracil-DNA glycosylase treatment, a first 18-cycle PCR used universal primers M1SS and BC2_uni_R on all cDNA. Processing in the source paper ran as follows. For normalization, 1 million high-quality reads were randomly selected from each sample, with every read carrying a distinct molecular identifier. Reads sharing molecular identifiers were discarded rather than binned into consensus sequences. MiTCR, set to a Q25 quality threshold and the strictest error-elimination algorithm, was used for CDR3 identification, clonotype clustering and error correction. A nonparametric unseen species model with Euler transformation was used to estimate lower-bound total TCR beta diversity. TCRdb itself trimmed the public reads at Q25 with fastp, ran MiXCR and retained productive beta chains. Identical CDR3 proteins give one entry, which carries the most common genes and DNA. The authors' filters were not applied to this entry. In all, the sample holds about 640,000 distinct CDR3 sequences, and roughly three fifths of those were seen once. Clones ranked in the top ten supply roughly 34% of the sample.

The source of this sequence is a man between 60 and 75 years old in good health. Material: blood.

The bases are TGCAGTGCTCGGCAAGCGGGAGGCACCACAGATACGCAGTATTTT. This codes for CSARQAGGTTDTQYF. Recombination linked TRBV20-1 to TRBJ2-3, with 9 bases aligning to TRBD2. CDR1 DFQATT and CDR2 SNEGSKA were looked up in the germline V gene (reference sequence). Including the terminal cysteine and phenylalanine, the CDR3 comprises 15 residues. Just CDR3 DNA is preserved here, 45 bases in frame from base 1. Trimming removed 5 bases from V and 2 bases from J; the gene matches leave 8 bases unexplained.